One T cell receptor (beta chain) is described in this entry. This CDR3 spans 14 amino acids. Looked up from germline, CDR1 is MNHNS and CDR2 is SASEGT. The V segment lost 4 bases and the J segment 3 bases; nucleotides outside the gene matches: 0. The data originate from a study of OX40 agonist ivuxolimab in advanced cancers. The protocol was immunoSEQ multiplex PCR, while the TCRdb copy is restricted to in-frame clones and leaves out a portion. The sample includes more than 45,000 clones, around 89% of them seen just once. The genes are TRBV6-1 and TRBJ2-3, with TRBD2 matching over 11 bases. The sample here was CD4+ or CD8+ T cells sorted from blood, taken in a trial of the OX40 agonist ivuxolimab. The TCR originated in an adult with an advanced solid tumor such as melanoma, head and neck, liver or kidney cancer. The CDR3 DNA is TGTGCCAGCAGTGGGACTAGCGGGACAGATACGCAGTATTTT. This sequence encodes CASSGTSGTDTQYF.